The entry that follows covers one T cell receptor (beta chain) sequence. Its target is unknown. The sample belongs to a study of blood T cells in healthy people across ages. PBMCs numbering at least 6 million were isolated per sample. The study, taken as a whole, reports: Diversity figures derived from one million T cells were judged to underestimate the true value.

A second 7 to 11 cycle PCR used barcoded and J-beta primers. Via MiXCR, TCRdb re-called the 5' RACE reads, giving one row per CDR3 protein. The table includes roughly 800,000 distinct CDR3 sequences, more than 20% detected once. V was pared by 3 bases and J by 12 bases, with 12 bases of the junction left unmatched. The CDR3 extends over 14 amino acids. Germline-derived CDR1 and CDR2 are DFQATT and SNEGSKA (reference sequence). The same sample was also studied in work on T cells of mothers and their children.

This clonotype originated in a boy aged 10-17 years in good health. This sequence joins TRBV20-1 and TRBJ2-3, with 10 bases fitting TRBD2. The sequencing input was blood. This CDR3 reads CSARSSGGTYEQYF. In nucleotides, the CDR3 is TGCAGTGCTAGGTCTAGCGGGGGTACATACGAACAGTATTTT.